This T cell receptor beta chain emerged from a study of radiation and T cells in renal cell carcinoma. Assay used: immunoSEQ multiplex PCR; TCRdb lists only in-frame clones, some missing. The table records about 9,200 clones, around three fifths of them present only once. The treatment was: 15 Gy SBRT to primary tumor, nephrectomy 4 weeks later. Nephrectomy followed 15 Gy stereotactic body radiation by 4 weeks. This renal cell carcinoma was of the clear cell type. The ends were cut back, 5 bases at V and 5 bases at J, with 16 bases in the middle. There are 14 residues in the CDR3. Germline CDR1 and CDR2: MNHEY and SMNVEV (reference sequence).

Material: tumor tissue, obtained from a patient whose treatment included radiotherapy and nephrectomy. This TCR was recovered from a man between 60 and 75 years old with renal cell carcinoma. V gene TRBV27 combines with J gene TRBJ2-7; D unclear. The chain's CDR3 is CASSISTVANEQYF. CDR3 coding DNA: TGTGCCAGCAGTATTTCCACGGTGGCAAACGAGCAGTACTTC.